This is a list of T cell receptor beta chains from one sample in a study of blood T cell repertoires in COVID-19. Sequencing was performed with immunoSEQ multiplex PCR; in TCRdb, only in-frame clones are kept and a portion is missing. The table has fewer than 300,000 clones, 80% to 85% seen once. Sequencing used peripheral blood. These TCRs come from a woman aged 60-75 years with active or convalescent COVID-19. The CDR3 runs from the conserved cysteine through the conserved F or W. A D gene is named only where the DNA matches it firmly. Clone size, where shown, is once, few, many, or a class for clones that have expanded.

CDR3 protein,CDR3 DNA,D gene,V gene,J gene,clone size
CASSLDAGGLHNEQFF,TGTGCCAGCAGCTTAGATGCGGGGGGGCTCCACAATGAGCAGTTCTTC,TRBD2,TRBV7-3,TRBJ2-1,NA
CASSDRGLGAFF,TGTGCCAGCAGTGACAGGGGGCTCGGAGCTTTCTTT,TRBD1,TRBV12-3/TRBV12-4,TRBJ1-1,NA
CASSLGTSGEYALYNEQFF,TGTGCCAGCAGTTTAGGTACTAGCGGGGAGTATGCATTATACAATGAGCAGTTCTTC,TRBD2,TRBV28,TRBJ2-1,NA
CASSRTGEGANYGYTF,TGTGCCAGCAGTCGGACAGGGGAAGGAGCTAACTATGGCTACACCTTC,TRBD1,TRBV6-2/TRBV6-3,TRBJ1-2,NA
CASRAFTIYF,TGTGCCAGCAGGGCTTTCACCATATATTTT,NA,TRBV2,TRBJ1-3,NA
CASSFFRDRGQPQHF,TGTGCCAGCAGCTTCTTCCGGGACAGGGGCCAGCCCCAGCATTTT,TRBD1,TRBV5-6,TRBJ1-5,NA
CASSLRGGTGELFF,TGTGCCAGCAGTTTAAGGGGCGGAACCGGGGAGCTGTTTTTT,NA,TRBV28,TRBJ2-2,NA
CASSFRDRGGYTF,TGTGCCAGCAGTTTTCGGGACAGGGGAGGCTACACCTTC,TRBD1,TRBV27,TRBJ1-2,NA
CASSSRYSGDEQYF,TGTGCCAGCAGCAGTCGATACTCAGGGGACGAGCAGTACTTC,NA,TRBV5-5,TRBJ2-7,NA
CAISDMQGYTEAFF,TGTGCCATCAGTGACATGCAGGGATACACTGAAGCTTTCTTT,NA,TRBV10-3,TRBJ1-1,NA
CASSTLPTAGGYTDTQYF,TGTGCCAGCAGTACTTTACCGACGGCAGGGGGGTACACAGATACGCAGTATTTT,NA,TRBV28,TRBJ2-3,NA
CASSLSWTGRKGPMNTEAFF,TGCGCCAGCAGCTTATCGTGGACAGGGCGAAAGGGTCCGATGAACACTGAAGCTTTCTTT,TRBD1,TRBV5-1,TRBJ1-1,few
CASSLRPGREQETQYF,TGCGCCAGCAGCCTCCGACCGGGGAGAGAACAAGAGACCCAGTACTTC,NA,TRBV4-1,TRBJ2-5,NA
CASSFKPSPTTDTQYF,TGTGCCAGCAGCTTCAAACCCTCCCCTACCACAGATACGCAGTATTTT,NA,TRBV9,TRBJ2-3,NA
CASSPRGSYNEQFF,TGTGCCAGCAGCCCTAGGGGTTCCTACAATGAGCAGTTCTTC,NA,TRBV3-1/TRBV3-2,TRBJ2-1,NA
CASSLEGGDYGYTF,TGTGCCAGCAGCTTAGAAGGGGGCGACTATGGCTACACCTTC,TRBD1,TRBV7-2,TRBJ1-2,NA
CASSGQSMNTEAFF,TGTGCCAGCTCCGGACAGAGCATGAACACTGAAGCTTTCTTT,NA,TRBV18,TRBJ1-1,NA
CASSPGGSTDTQYF,TGTGCCAGCAGTCCAGGGGGGAGCACAGATACGCAGTATTTT,NA,TRBV11-3,TRBJ2-3,NA
CASRPSGNTDTQYF,TGTGCCAGCAGGCCTAGCGGCAACACAGATACGCAGTATTTT,TRBD2,TRBV7-9,TRBJ2-3,NA
CASSLVGQGTEAFF,TGTGCCAGCAGCTTAGTGGGACAGGGAACTGAAGCTTTCTTT,TRBD1,TRBV7-9,TRBJ1-1,few
CASSVERTGDVYTF,TGTGCCAGCAGTGTCGAAAGGACAGGGGATGTCTACACCTTC,TRBD1,TRBV2,TRBJ1-2,NA
CASSWAGQGAIGTGELFF,TGCGCCAGCAGCTGGGCGGGACAGGGGGCAATCGGCACCGGGGAGCTGTTTTTT,TRBD1,TRBV5-1,TRBJ2-2,NA
CASSLRTGTPLYNEQFF,TGTGCCAGCAGCCTACGCACCGGGACACCGCTCTACAATGAGCAGTTCTTC,NA,TRBV14,TRBJ2-1,NA
CASSLRDSSTDTQYF,TGTGCCAGCAGTCTTAGGGACTCAAGCACAGATACGCAGTATTTT,NA,TRBV6-2/TRBV6-3,TRBJ2-3,NA
CASISTGPNTGELFF,TGTGCCAGCATCTCGACAGGGCCTAACACCGGGGAGCTGTTTTTT,TRBD1,TRBV6-5,TRBJ2-2,NA
CASSYPGQGLGTEAFF,TGTGCCAGCAGCTACCCGGGACAGGGACTGGGCACTGAAGCTTTCTTT,TRBD1,TRBV5-4,TRBJ1-1,NA